The next 23 T cell receptor beta chains were all read from a single sample in a study of T-cell memory formation after mild COVID-19. MiXCR, applied by TCRdb to the 5' RACE reads, yields one record per CDR3 protein. This sample has approximately 210,000 distinct CDR3 sequences; under 12% occur once, and the top ten carry 3% to 3.5%. Sequenced input: PBMCs or a T cell subset sorted from them (not recorded which). These receptors were obtained from a man younger than 35 who had mild COVID-19 (a few samples of this study predate the infection). Cell type and time point are not known.

The chain joins TRBV24-1 to TRBJ2-3; D might be TRBD2 (6 bases). Germline V gives CDR1 KGHDR, CDR2 SFDVKD. The germline V and J ends were trimmed by 0 bases and 3 bases, with 12 bases remaining between them. CDR3 size: 16 residues. CDR3 amino acids: CATSDLAGKATDTQYF. CDR3 nucleotides: TGTGCCACCAGTGATTTGGCGGGAAAGGCAACAGATACGCAGTATTTT.

This clonotype was seen only a few times. At one boundary the junction diverges from the germline segment, which might be a read error. The DNA of the CDR3 is TGTGCCAGCAGTTTGGGAAGCGGAGGCACAGATAAGCAGTATTTT. As protein: CASSLGSGGTDKQYF. The V call is TRBV28, the J call TRBJ2-3; perhaps TRBD2 as D (5 bases). This CDR3 contains 15 residues. Germline V CDR1 and CDR2: MDHEN, SYDVKM.

V and J are TRBV12-3 or TRBV12-4 and TRBJ1-2; TRBD1 aligns across 8 bases. This CDR3 is built from 14 residues. Germline trimming cut 4 bases from V and 12 bases from J; bases unmatched to any gene: 13. CDR3 nucleotides: TGTGCCAGCAGTTCCAGGGGGCCGGGGACCCTGGACACCTTC. Protein: CASSSRGPGTLDTF.

This chain uses TRBV18 with TRBJ2-7; D possibly corresponds to TRBD2 (6 bases). CDR1 is KGHSH, CDR2 LQKENI, per germline. V was pared by 4 bases and J by 6 bases, with 13 bases between. The CDR3 spans 13 residues. CDR3 nucleotide sequence: TGTGCCAGCTCACGACTAGGGGCCTCCGAGCAGTACGTC. Encoded protein: CASSRLGASEQYV.

V is TRBV5-1 and J is TRBJ1-4; no reliable D call. The CDR3 spans 14 residues. The V end lost 4 bases, the J end lost 8 bases, and 15 bases lay between the germline ends. Looked up from germline, CDR1 is SGHRS and CDR2 is YFSETQ. The CDR3 DNA is TGCGCCAGCAGCCCGGAGGGAGGCGGAGAAAAACTGTTTTTT. Residues: CASSPEGGGEKLFF.

The chain uses TRBV7-2 and TRBJ2-7; 7 bases map to TRBD1. With 4 bases clipped from V and 6 bases from J, the junction kept 9 bases outside the gene matches. Germline values: CDR1 SGHTA, CDR2 FQGNSA. The CDR3 runs to 14 residues. CDR3 sequence: CASSSQGAGGEQYV. CDR3 DNA sequence: TGTGCCAGCAGCTCCCAAGGGGCAGGGGGCGAGCAGTACGTC.

This clonotype was seen a few times. The chain has TRBV28 and TRBJ2-7, with D possibly TRBD1 on 6 matching bases. V lost 6 bases and J 0 bases, leaving 9 bases between the germline ends. The germline gives CDR1 MDHEN, CDR2 SYDVKM. CDR3 length: 13 amino acids. The CDR3: CASSPDSSYEQYV. CDR3 nucleotides: TGTGCCAGCAGCCCGGACAGCTCCTACGAGCAGTACGTC.

The chain joins TRBV6-1 to TRBJ2-7; weak D call: TRBD2 (7 bases). V was shortened by 8 bases and J by 6 bases, with 20 bases between the two germline ends. Germline CDR1 is MNHNS and CDR2 is SASEGT. CDR3 length: 14 amino acids. CDR3 sequence reads: CASRSAGGPLEQYF. CDR3 sequence (DNA): TGTGCCAGCCGTTCGGCCGGGGGGCCCCTCGAGCAGTACTTC.

This clonotype occurred many times. The V call is TRBV5-6, the J call TRBJ2-3; 7 nucleotides line up with TRBD2. Trimming took 0 bases from V and 6 from J; bases not matched to a gene: 7. This CDR3 comprises 15 residues. Per the germline V gene, CDR1 is SGHDT and CDR2 is YYEEEE. The chain's CDR3 is CASSLDALRGDTQYF. The CDR3 coding sequence is TGTGCCAGCAGCTTGGACGCCCTGCGGGGGGATACGCAGTATTTT.

This clonotype appeared a few times. The chain combines TRBV20-1 with TRBJ1-1, with D tentatively TRBD1 (5 bases). The germline V gene has CDR1 DFQATT and CDR2 SNEGSKA (reference sequence). The CDR3 sequence is 15 residues long. V was clipped by 0 bases and J by 3 bases, with 14 bases between them. CDR3 protein: CSAREGAWGDTEAFF. CDR3 nucleotide sequence: TGCAGTGCTAGAGAAGGGGCTTGGGGGGACACTGAAGCTTTCTTT.

The chain combines TRBV28 with TRBJ1-6; unclear D gene. Per germline, CDR1 MDHEN and CDR2 SYDVKM. Trimming stripped 2 bases from V and 10 bases from J, with 15 bases between. This CDR3 is 15 amino acids long. The CDR3 DNA sequence: TGTGCCAGCAGTTTAAATATCGAGGTTTCCTCACCCCTCCACTTT. It codes for CASSLNIEVSSPLHF.

This clonotype was seen a few times. The J gene is TRBJ2-3, the V gene TRBV9; no firm D call. Deletions cut 0 bases from V and 2 bases from J, with 7 bases between. Per the germline V gene, CDR1 is SGDLS and CDR2 is YYNGEE. The CDR3 totals 14 residues. The chain's CDR3 is CASSVGGFTDTQYF. The CDR3 nucleotides read TGTGCCAGCAGCGTAGGTGGGTTCACAGATACGCAGTATTTT.

J is TRBJ2-1 and V is TRBV12-3 or TRBV12-4, with TRBD2 identical over 7 bases. Germline trimming cut 5 bases from V and 5 bases from J; bases unmatched to any gene: 12. The CDR3 sequence is 16 residues long. The CDR3 protein is CASSPSQAGYHNEQFF. The CDR3 DNA reads as TGTGCCAGCAGTCCTTCCCAAGCGGGGTACCACAATGAGCAGTTCTTC.

This chain joins TRBV11-3 and TRBJ2-1; no reliable D call. V lost 1 base and J lost 7, with 11 bases in between. The CDR3 consists of 14 residues. CDR1 is SGHNT, CDR2 YENEEA, per germline. The CDR3 region is CASSLGDPVNEQFF. The CDR3 DNA reads TGTGCCAGCAGCTTAGGCGACCCAGTTAATGAGCAGTTCTTC.

This clonotype was seen a handful of times. The chain combines TRBV12-3 or TRBV12-4 with TRBJ1-4, with 12 bases matching TRBD1. Trimming took 3 bases from V and 4 from J; bases not matched to a gene: 6. This CDR3 is built from 17 residues. The CDR3 sequence: CASSLGQGARGNEKLFF. For the CDR3, the DNA is TGTGCCAGCAGTTTGGGACAGGGGGCGCGGGGTAATGAAAAACTGTTTTTT.

V gene TRBV2 combines with J gene TRBJ2-7; 8 bases map to TRBD1. The CDR3 sequence is 13 residues long. In germline, CDR1 is SNHLY, CDR2 FYNNEI. V gave up 8 bases and J gave up 9 bases; unmatched junction bases: 12. The CDR3 DNA sequence: TGTGCCAGCGGCAGGACAGGGTTCTCGGTGCAGTACTTC. It specifies CASGRTGFSVQYF.

This clonotype was seen a handful of times. The chain carries TRBV11-2 and TRBJ2-5, with D perhaps TRBD2 (6 bases). CDR3 length equals 13 residues. V dropped 7 bases and J dropped 0 bases, with 9 bases sitting between them. Germline CDR1 SGHAT, CDR2 FQNNGV. The CDR3 nucleotides read TGTGCCAGCAATCTAGCGCACCAAGAGACCCAGTACTTC. Translated, it gives CASNLAHQETQYF. Full variable domain (remainder filled in from reference TRBV11-2 and TRBJ2-5): EAGVAQSPRYKIIEKRQSVAFWCNPISGHATLYWYQQILGQGPKLLIQFQNNGVVDDSQLPKDRFSAERLKGVDSTLKIQPAKLEDSAVYLCASNLAHQETQYFGPGTRLLVL.

The chain recombines TRBV5-1 with TRBJ1-2; D might be TRBD1 (5 bases). V lost 4 bases, J lost 10 bases, and 20 bases lay in between. This CDR3 region has 14 residues. Germline V gene lookup returns CDR1 SGHRS and CDR2 YFSETQ. In DNA form, the CDR3 reads TGCGCCAGCAGCCCAGCGGTTGGAAAGGGGCTCTACACCTTC. It encodes CASSPAVGKGLYTF.

The chain couples TRBV7-9 to TRBJ1-1; 8 bases line up with TRBD1. The CDR3 length is 14 residues. Germline V gene sequence: CDR1 SEHNR, CDR2 FQNEAQ (reference sequence). The V gene end was trimmed by 3 bases and the J gene end by 4 bases; junction bases not matched to a gene: 4. This chain's CDR3 is CASSFSGGITEAFF. The CDR3 DNA sequence: TGTGCCAGCAGCTTTTCAGGGGGCATCACTGAAGCTTTCTTT.

This chain connects TRBV1 to TRBJ1-1; the tabulated D call, TRBD1, remains unverified against the DNA. TRBV1 corresponds to a pseudogene. There are 16 residues in the CDR3. CDR3 amino acids: CTSSHAPEGATREAFF. The CDR3 region has the DNA TGCACCAGCAGCCACGCCCCCGAGGGCGCAACAAGGGAAGCTTTCTTT.

In this sample, this clonotype turned up many times. The chain is built from TRBV20-1 and TRBJ1-4; 7 nucleotides line up with TRBD1. CDR1 is DFQATT and CDR2 is SNEGSKA in the germline V gene (reference sequence). V was clipped by 5 bases and J by 8 bases; unmatched bases: 11. The CDR3 totals 14 residues. In nucleotides, the CDR3 is TGCAGTGCTCGTGACAGGGTTAGAGGGGAAAAACTGTTTTTT. Its protein is CSARDRVRGEKLFF.

This clonotype has just a few counts. This chain joins TRBV14 and TRBJ2-3; 9 bases map to TRBD1. The length of the CDR3 is 16 residues. Germline CDR1 SGHDN, CDR2 FVKESK. V dropped 4 bases and J dropped 3; count of bases not matched to a gene: 8. CDR3 coding DNA: TGTGCCAGCAGCCCAAGCACAGGGGGCATAACAGATACGCAGTATTTT. Translation: CASSPSTGGITDTQYF.

The V and J genes are TRBV7-2 and TRBJ1-5; 8 bases line up with TRBD1. Per the germline V gene, CDR1 is SGHTA and CDR2 is FQGNSA. The CDR3 is 16 residues long. The ends lost 5 bases at V and 3 bases at J; junction bases unmatched: 9. The CDR3 is CASSPSTGAHNQPQHF. The CDR3 DNA reads TGTGCCAGCAGCCCATCGACAGGGGCCCACAATCAGCCCCAGCATTTT.